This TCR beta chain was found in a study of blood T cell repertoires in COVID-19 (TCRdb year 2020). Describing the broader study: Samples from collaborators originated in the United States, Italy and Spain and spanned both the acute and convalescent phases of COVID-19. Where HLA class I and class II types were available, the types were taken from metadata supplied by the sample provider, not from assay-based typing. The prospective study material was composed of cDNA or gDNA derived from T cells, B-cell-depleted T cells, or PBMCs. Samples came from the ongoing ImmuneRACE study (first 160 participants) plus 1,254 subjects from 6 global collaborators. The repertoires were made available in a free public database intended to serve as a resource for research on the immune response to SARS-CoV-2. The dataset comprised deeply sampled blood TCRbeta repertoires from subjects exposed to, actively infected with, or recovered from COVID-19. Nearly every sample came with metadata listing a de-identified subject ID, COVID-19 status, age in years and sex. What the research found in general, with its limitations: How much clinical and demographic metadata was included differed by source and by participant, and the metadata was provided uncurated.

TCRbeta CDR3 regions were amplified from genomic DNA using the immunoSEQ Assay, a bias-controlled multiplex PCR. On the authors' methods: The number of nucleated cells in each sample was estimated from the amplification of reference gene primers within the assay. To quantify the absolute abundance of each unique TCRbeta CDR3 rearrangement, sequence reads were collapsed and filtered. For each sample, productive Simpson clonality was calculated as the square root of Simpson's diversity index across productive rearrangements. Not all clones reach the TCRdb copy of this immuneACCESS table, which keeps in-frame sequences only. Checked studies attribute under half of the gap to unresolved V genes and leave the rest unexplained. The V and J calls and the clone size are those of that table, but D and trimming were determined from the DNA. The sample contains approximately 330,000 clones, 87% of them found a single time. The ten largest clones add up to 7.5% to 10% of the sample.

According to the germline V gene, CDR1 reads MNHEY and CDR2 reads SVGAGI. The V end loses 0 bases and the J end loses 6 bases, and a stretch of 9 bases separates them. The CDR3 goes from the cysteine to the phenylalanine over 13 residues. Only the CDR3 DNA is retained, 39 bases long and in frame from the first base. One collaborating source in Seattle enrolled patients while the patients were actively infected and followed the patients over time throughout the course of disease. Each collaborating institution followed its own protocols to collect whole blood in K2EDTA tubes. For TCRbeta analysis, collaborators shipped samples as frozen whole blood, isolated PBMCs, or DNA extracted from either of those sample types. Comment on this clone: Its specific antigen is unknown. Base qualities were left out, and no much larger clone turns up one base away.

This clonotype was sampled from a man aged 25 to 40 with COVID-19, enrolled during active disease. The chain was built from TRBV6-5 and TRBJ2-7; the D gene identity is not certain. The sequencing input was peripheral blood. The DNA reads TGTGCCAGCAGTTACTCTAGAGACACCGAGCAGTACTTC. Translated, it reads CASSYSRDTEQYF.